The clone carrying this TCR beta chain was counted between two and nine times. Its antigen is not identified. The sample belongs to a study of T cells in Graves' hyperthyroidism and ophthalmopathy. Regarding the study as a whole: Blood held most thyroid clonotypes expanded above 0.001 frequency.

Diagnoses were established using clinical symptoms, serum thyroxine and TRAb, thyroid ultrasound and orbital computed tomography. The PBMCs were taken from around 9 ml of fresh peripheral blood. The source material, RNA transcripts, was used to amplify TCR beta CDR3 regions. A first-round RT-PCR of the TCR CDR3 used the HTBI primer set. TCRdb reprocessed the multiplex PCR reads with MiXCR, giving one entry per CDR3 protein. The table records about 600,000 distinct CDR3 sequences, around 14% of them present only once. The CDR3 consists of 16 residues. V shed 7 bases and J 3 bases; nucleotides not matched to a gene: 14. The germline CDR1 and CDR2 sequences are SEHNR and FQNEAQ (reference sequence).

The specimen sequenced was blood. The chain has TRBV7-9 and TRBJ2-5; 7 bases map to TRBD2. The TCR sequence derives from a woman aged 18-35 years with Graves' ophthalmopathy. This chain's CDR3 is CASNEGLLALKETQYF. Written as DNA, the CDR3 is TGTGCCAGCAACGAAGGGTTACTAGCGCTGAAAGAGACCCAGTACTTC.